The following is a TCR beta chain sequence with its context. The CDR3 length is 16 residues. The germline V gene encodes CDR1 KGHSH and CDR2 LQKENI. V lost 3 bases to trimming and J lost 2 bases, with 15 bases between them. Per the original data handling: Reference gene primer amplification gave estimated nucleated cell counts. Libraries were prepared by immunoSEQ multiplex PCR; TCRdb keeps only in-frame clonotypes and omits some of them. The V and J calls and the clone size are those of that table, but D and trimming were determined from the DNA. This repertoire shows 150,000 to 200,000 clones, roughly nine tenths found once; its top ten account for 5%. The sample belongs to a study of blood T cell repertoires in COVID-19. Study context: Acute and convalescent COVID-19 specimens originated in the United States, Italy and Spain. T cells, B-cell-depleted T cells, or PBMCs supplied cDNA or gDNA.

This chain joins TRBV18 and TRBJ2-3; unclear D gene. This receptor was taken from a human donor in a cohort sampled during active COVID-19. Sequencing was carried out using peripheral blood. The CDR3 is CASSPYESGLTDTQYF. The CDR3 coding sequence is TGTGCCAGCTCACCGTATGAGTCAGGTCTCACAGATACGCAGTATTTT.